This T cell receptor beta chain was captured by sequencing in a study of shared clonotypes between healthy human individuals. CDR3 length equals 13 residues. Germline V gene lookup returns CDR1 LNHDA and CDR2 SQIVND (reference sequence). The V end lost 5 bases, the J end lost 8 bases, and 15 bases lay between the germline ends. Measured with immunoSEQ multiplex PCR; TCRdb has only the in-frame clones, and not every one. The sample holds about 2,100,000 clones; about 92% are singletons and the top ten take roughly 1.8%. CD45RO-negative, CCR7-positively selected cells formed the naive CD8 fraction, excluding terminally differentiated effector memory CD45RA+ cells.

The sequencing sample was made of naive CD8+ T cells from PBMCs. The chain has TRBV19 and TRBJ1-1; TRBD1 might be the D (5 bases). This TCR was sampled from a man aged 18 to 29 in good health. Some clones in this sample may be carry-over from other donors' samples. CDR3 region: CASSPRRALEAFF. In nucleotides, the CDR3 is TGTGCCAGTAGTCCCCGCAGGGCACTCGAAGCTTTCTTT. The entire variable domain, with the rest obtained from reference TRBV19 and TRBJ1-1, is as follows: DGGITQSPKYLFRKEGQNVTLSCEQNLNHDAMYWYRQDPGQGLRLIYYSQIVNDFQKGDIAEGYSVSREKKESFPLTVTSAQKNPTAFYLCASSPRRALEAFFGQGTRLTVV.